This TCR beta chain came from a study of regulatory T cells in long-lasting Graves disease. This clonotype was seen ten or more times. Researchers made TCR beta libraries by using iRepertoire HTBI primers and running Arm-PCR on CDR3 regions. In TCRdb, the multiplex PCR reads were re-called with MiXCR into one record per CDR3 protein. Of 540,000 or so distinct CDR3 sequences in the sample, approximately 15% were seen once. The time point here: newly diagnosed GD, antithyroid drugs for less than 3 months. Generation of the TCR library employed RNA extracted from PBMCs. V was pared by 9 bases and J by 6 bases, with 20 bases between. The CDR3 has 14 amino acids. The germline gives CDR1 KGHDR, CDR2 SFDVKD. The same sample was also studied in work on T cells in Graves' hyperthyroidism and ophthalmopathy.

The TCR was taken from a man aged 25 to 40 with Graves disease. The material sequenced was peripheral blood mononuclear cells (PBMCs), taken at new diagnosis, from a patient treated with antithyroid drugs. V is TRBV24-1 and J is TRBJ2-7, with D possibly being TRBD2 (6 bases). The CDR3 DNA sequence: TGTGCCACCGCGACGGGCGGGAAAACTGTCGAGCAGTACTTC. The encoded protein is CATATGGKTVEQYF.